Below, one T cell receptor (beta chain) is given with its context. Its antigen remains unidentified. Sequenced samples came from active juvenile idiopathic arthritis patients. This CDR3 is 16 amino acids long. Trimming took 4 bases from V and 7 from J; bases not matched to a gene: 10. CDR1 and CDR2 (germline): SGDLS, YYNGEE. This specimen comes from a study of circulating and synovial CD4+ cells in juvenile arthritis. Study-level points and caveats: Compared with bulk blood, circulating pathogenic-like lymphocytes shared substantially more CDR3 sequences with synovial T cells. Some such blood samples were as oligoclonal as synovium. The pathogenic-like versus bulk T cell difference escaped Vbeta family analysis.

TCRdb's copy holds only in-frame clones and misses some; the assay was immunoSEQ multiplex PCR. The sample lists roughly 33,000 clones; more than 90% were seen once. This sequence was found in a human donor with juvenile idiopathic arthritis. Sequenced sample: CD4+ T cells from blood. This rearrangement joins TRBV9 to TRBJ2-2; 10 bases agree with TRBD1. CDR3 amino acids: CASSTRPGQGNGELFF. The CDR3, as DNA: TGTGCCAGCAGCACCCGACCGGGACAGGGGAACGGGGAGCTGTTTTTT. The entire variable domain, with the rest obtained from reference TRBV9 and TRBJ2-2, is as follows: DSGVTQTPKHLITATGQRVTLRCSPRSGDLSVYWYQQSLDQGLQFLIQYYNGEERAKGNILERFSAQQFPDLHSELNLSSLELGDSALYFCASSTRPGQGNGELFFGEGSRLTVL.